This TCR beta chain is from a study of cytomegalovirus exposure and HLA in healthy donors. Study overall: Sequencing of about 200 million T cells in an earlier analysis found roughly 120 million unique TCR beta sequences.

Trimming removed 5 bases from V and 12 bases from J, with 14 bases in between. The CDR3 contains 12 residues. Germline V gene lookup returns CDR1 LNHNV and CDR2 YYDKDF (reference sequence). PCR used 60 Vbeta primers and 13 Jbeta primers. Some clones are missing from TCRdb's copy, which holds only in-frame ones; the method was immunoSEQ multiplex PCR. The profile shows around 140,000 clones, approximately 80% of them singletons. This clone has just one count. The sequence was obtained from a female donor in good health and CMV-seronegative. The sample taken for sequencing was PBMCs. This chain links TRBV15 with TRBJ2-1; a possible D gene is TRBD2 (5 bases). CDR3 nucleotides: TGTGCCACCAGCGTCGCGGGCGACGGGCAGTTCTTC. Protein: CATSVAGDGQFF.